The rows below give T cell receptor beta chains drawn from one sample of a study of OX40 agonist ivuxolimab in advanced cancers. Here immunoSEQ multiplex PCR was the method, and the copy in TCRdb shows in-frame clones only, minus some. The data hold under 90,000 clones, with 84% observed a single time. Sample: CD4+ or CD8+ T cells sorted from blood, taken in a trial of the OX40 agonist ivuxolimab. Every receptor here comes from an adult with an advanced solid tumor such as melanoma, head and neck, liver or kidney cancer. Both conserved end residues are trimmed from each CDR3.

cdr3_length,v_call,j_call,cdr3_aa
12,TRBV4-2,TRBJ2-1,ASSHGGSYNEQF
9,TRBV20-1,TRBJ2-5,SAKLGETQY
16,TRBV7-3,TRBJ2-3,ASSLTPPSGGPTDTQY
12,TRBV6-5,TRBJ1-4,ASTPDRGHEKLF
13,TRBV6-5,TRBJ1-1,ASSYSITGSTEAF
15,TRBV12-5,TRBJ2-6,ASGLGGTGAGANVLT
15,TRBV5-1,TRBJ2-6,ASRGQAAAPGANVLT
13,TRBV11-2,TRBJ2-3,ASSRQAQQADTQY
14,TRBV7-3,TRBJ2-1,ASSHTVGLAYNEQF
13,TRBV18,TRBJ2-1,ASSPPVAGYNEQF
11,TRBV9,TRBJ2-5,ASSVDWGRTQY
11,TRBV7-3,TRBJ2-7,ASSPGTVSEQY
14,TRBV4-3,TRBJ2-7,ASSPFVSGPNYEQY
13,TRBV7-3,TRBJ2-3,ASSSLAGRTDTQY
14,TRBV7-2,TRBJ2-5,ASSLMAGSSQETQY
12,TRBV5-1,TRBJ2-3,ASSLPSYTDTQY
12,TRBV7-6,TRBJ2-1,ASSLLSSYNEQF
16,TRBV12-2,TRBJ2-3,ASRPCRDGKKKGDTQY
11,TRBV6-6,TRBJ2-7,ASSYSNVVEQY
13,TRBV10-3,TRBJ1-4,AISAGGNTNEKLF
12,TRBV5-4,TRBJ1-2,ASSADRGQYGYT
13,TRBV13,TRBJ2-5,ASSLRRSSGETQY
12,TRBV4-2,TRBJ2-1,ASSQAGTGNEQF
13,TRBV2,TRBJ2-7,ASSARARGNYEQY
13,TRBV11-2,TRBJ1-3,ASAGFRGSGNTIY
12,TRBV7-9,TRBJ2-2,ASSLMAPPRELF
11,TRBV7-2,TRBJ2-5,ASSYALKETQY
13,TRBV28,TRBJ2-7,ASRRTSGMGGEQY
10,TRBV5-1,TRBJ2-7,ASSLDHYEQY
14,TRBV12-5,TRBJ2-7,ASGLRDWGSLYEQY
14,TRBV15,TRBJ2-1,ATSKLEESSYNEQF
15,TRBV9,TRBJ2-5,ASSVATGGGAVETQY
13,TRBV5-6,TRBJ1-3,ASSYRVVGGNTIY
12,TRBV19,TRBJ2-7,ATQRRGKGYEQY
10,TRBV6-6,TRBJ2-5,ASRVGRETQY
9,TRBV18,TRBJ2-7,ASSEGYEQY
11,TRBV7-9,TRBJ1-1,ASSLAGNTEAF
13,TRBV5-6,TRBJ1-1,ASSLVGATNTEAF
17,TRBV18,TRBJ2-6,ASSPQGQGRSSGANVLT
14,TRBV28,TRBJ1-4,ASNNRISPEGEKLF
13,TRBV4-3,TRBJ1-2,ASSQYRQNNYGYT
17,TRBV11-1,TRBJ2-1,ASSFTAGTSGSSYNEQF
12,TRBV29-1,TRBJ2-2,SVSDRKNTGELF
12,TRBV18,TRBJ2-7,ASSPPGTPYEQY
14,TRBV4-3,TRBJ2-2,ASSQDRGKRTGELF
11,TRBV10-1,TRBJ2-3,ASSEWGSDTQY
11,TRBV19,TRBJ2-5,ASADRGLETQY
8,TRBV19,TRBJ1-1,ASKGAVAF
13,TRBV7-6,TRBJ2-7,ASSLAGGDSYEQY
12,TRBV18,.,ASSPRDRSYEQY
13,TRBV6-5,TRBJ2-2,ASSPGTGVTGELF
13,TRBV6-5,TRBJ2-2,ASSSQTGVTGELF